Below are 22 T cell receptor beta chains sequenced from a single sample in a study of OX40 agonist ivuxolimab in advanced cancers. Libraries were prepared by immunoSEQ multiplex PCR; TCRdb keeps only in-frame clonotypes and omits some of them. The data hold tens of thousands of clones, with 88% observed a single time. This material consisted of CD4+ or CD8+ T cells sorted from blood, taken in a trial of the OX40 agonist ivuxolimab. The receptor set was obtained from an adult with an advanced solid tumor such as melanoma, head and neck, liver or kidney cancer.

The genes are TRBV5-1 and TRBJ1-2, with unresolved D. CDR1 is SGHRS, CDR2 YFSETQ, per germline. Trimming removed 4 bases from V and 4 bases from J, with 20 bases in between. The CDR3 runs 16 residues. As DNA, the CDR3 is TGCGCCAGCAGCCCTGGAGGTCGGGGTGGTTTCTATGGCTACACCTTC. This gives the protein CASSPGGRGGFYGYTF.

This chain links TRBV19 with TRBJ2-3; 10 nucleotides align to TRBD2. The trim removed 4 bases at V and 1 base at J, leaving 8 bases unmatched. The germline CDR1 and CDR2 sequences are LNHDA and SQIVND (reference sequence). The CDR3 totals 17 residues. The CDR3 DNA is TGTGCCAGTAGTACCCTTGCCGGGACTAGCGGCACAGATACGCAGTATTTT. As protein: CASSTLAGTSGTDTQYF.

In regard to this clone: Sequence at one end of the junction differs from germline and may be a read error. CDR3 sequence reads: CASSFGGQTGVF. For the CDR3, the DNA is TGTGCCAGCAGTTTTGGGGGACAGACAGGAGTCTTC. The chain carries TRBV28 and TRBJ2-7; 7 bases are shared with TRBD1. CDR1 and CDR2 (germline): MDHEN, SYDVKM. The CDR3 is 12 amino acids.

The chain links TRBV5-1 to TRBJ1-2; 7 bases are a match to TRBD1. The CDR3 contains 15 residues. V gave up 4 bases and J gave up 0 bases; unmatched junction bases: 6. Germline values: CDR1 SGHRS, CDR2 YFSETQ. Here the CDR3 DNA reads TGCGCCAGCAGCCCCGGGACAGAAACTAACTATGGCTACACCTTC. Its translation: CASSPGTETNYGYTF.

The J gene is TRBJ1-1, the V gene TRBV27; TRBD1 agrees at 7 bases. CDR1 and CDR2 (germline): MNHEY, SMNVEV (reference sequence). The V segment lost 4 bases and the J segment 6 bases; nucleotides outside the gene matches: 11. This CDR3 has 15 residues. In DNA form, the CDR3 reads TGTGCCAGCAGTTCCCCATCAGGGGGAACCCCTGAAGCTTTCTTT. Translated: CASSSPSGGTPEAFF.

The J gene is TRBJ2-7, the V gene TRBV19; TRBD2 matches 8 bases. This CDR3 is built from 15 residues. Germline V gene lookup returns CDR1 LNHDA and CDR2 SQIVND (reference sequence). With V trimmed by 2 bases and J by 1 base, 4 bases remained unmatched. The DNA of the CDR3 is TGTGCCAGTAGTATATCTAGCGGGCTGTCCTACGAGCAGTACTTC. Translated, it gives CASSISSGLSYEQYF.

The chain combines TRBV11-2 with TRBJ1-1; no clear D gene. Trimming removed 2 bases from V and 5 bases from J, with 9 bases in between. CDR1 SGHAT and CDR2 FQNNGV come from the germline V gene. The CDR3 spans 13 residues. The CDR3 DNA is TGTGCCAGCAGCTTATTCCCGCGAACTGAAGCTTTCTTT. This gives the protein CASSLFPRTEAFF. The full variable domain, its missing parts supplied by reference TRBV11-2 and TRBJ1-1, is EAGVAQSPRYKIIEKRQSVAFWCNPISGHATLYWYQQILGQGPKLLIQFQNNGVVDDSQLPKDRFSAERLKGVDSTLKIQPAKLEDSAVYLCASSLFPRTEAFFGQGTRLTVV.

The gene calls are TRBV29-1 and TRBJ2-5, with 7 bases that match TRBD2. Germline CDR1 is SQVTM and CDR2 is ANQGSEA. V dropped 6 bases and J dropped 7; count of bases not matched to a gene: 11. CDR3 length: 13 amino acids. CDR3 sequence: CSVATRLARTQYF. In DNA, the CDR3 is TGCAGCGTCGCGACTAGACTAGCACGGACCCAGTACTTC.

This CDR3 is CASSPLTGAGTSKNTEAFF. DNA of the CDR3: TGTGCCAGCAGCCCCCTTACAGGTGCCGGAACGTCTAAGAACACTGAAGCTTTCTTT. The chain joins TRBV4-2 to TRBJ1-1; D is perhaps TRBD1 (5 bases). The V end lost 4 bases, the J end lost 1 base, and 25 bases lay between the germline ends. The length of the CDR3 is 19 residues. Germline V gene data show CDR1 as LGHNA and CDR2 as YNFKEQ.

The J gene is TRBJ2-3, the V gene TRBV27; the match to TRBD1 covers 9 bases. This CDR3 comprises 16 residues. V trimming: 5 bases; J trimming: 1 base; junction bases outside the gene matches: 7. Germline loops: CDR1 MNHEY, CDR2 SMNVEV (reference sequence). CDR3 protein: CASSTRDRVGTDTQYF. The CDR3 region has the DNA TGTGCCAGCAGTACACGGGACAGGGTGGGCACAGATACGCAGTATTTT.

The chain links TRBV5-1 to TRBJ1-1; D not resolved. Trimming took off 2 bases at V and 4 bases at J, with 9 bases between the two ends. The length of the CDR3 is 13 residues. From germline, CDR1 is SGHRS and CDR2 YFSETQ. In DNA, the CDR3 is TGCGCCAGCAGCTTTACGGGAGGCACTGAAGCTTTCTTT. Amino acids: CASSFTGGTEAFF. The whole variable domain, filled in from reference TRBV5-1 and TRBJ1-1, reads KAGVTQTPRYLIKTRGQQVTLSCSPISGHRSVSWYQQTPGQGLQFLFEYFSETQRNKGNFPGRFSGRQFSNSRSEMNVSTLELGDSALYLCASSFTGGTEAFFGQGTRLTVV.

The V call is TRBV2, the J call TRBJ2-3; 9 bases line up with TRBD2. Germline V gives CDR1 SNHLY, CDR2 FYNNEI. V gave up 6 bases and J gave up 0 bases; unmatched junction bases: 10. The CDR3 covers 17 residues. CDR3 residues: CASRTGLAQSSTDTQYF. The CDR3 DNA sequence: TGTGCCAGCAGAACGGGACTAGCCCAATCTAGCACAGATACGCAGTATTTT.

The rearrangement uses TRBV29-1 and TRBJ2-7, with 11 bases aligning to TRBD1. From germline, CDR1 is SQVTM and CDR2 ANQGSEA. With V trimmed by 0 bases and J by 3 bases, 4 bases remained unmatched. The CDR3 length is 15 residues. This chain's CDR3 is CSVEDTGTGGYEQYF. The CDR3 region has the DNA TGCAGCGTTGAAGATACCGGGACAGGGGGCTACGAGCAGTACTTC.

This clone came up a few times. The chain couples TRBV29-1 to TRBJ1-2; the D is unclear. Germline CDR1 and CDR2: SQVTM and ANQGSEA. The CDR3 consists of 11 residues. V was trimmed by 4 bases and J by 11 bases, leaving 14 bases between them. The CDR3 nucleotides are TGCAGCGTTGTGATGGGGAAGGGATACACCTTC. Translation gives CSVVMGKGYTF.

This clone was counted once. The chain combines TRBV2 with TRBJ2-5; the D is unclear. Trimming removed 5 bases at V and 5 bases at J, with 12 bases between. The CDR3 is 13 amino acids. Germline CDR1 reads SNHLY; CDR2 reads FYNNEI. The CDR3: CASSRDSGETQYF. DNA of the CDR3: TGTGCCAGCAGTCGAGACTCCGGCGAGACCCAGTACTTC.

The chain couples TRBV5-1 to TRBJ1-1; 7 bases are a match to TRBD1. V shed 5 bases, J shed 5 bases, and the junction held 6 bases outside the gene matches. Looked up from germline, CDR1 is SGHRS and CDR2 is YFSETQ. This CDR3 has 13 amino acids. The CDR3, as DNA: TGCGCCAGCAGTCTAAGACAGGGAACTGAAGCTTTCTTT. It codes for CASSLRQGTEAFF.

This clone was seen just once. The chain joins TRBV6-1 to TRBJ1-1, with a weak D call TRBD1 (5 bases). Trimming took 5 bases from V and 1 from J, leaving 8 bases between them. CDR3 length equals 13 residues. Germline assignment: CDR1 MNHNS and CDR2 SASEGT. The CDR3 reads CASSSQGNTEAFF. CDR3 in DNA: TGTGCCAGCAGTAGTCAGGGGAACACTGAAGCTTTCTTT.

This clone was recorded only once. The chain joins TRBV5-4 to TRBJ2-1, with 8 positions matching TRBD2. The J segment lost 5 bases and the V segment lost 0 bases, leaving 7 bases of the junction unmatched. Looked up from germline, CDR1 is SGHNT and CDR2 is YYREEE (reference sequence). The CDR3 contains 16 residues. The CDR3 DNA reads TGTGCCAGCAGCTTGGCTGGGCTAGCGGGTAACAATGAGCAGTTCTTC. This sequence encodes CASSLAGLAGNNEQFF.

CDR3 residues: CAIVTSGSASGELFF. CDR3 coding DNA: TGTGCCATCGTGACTAGCGGGAGTGCTTCCGGGGAGCTGTTTTTT. The V call is TRBV27, the J call TRBJ2-2, with TRBD2 matching over 12 bases. This CDR3 is 15 amino acids long. V lost 10 bases and J lost 6; bases outside the gene matches: 9. From germline, CDR1 is MNHEY and CDR2 SMNVEV (reference sequence).

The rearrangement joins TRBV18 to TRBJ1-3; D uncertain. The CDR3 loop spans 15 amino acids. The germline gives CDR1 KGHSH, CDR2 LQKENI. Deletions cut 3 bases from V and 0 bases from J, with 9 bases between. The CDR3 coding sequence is TGTGCCAGCTCACCGATCGTCCGCTCTGGAAACACCATATATTTT. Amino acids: CASSPIVRSGNTIYF. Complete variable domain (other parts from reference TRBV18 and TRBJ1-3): NAGVMQNPRHLVRRRGQEARLRCSPMKGHSHVYWYRQLPEEGLKFMVYLQKENIIDESGMPKERFSAEFPKEGPSILRIQQVVRGDSAAYFCASSPIVRSGNTIYFGEGSWLTVV.

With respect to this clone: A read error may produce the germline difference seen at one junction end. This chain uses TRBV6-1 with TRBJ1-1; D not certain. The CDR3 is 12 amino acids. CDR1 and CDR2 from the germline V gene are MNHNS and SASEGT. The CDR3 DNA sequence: TGTGCCAGCAGCCCCCACAACAATGAAGCTTTCTTT. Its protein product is CASSPHNNEAFF.

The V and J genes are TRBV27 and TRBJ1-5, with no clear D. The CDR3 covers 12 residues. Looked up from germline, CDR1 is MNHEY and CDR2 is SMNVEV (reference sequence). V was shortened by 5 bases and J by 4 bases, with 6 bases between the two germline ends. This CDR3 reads CASSNINQPQHF. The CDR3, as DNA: TGTGCCAGCAGTAACATAAATCAGCCCCAGCATTTT.